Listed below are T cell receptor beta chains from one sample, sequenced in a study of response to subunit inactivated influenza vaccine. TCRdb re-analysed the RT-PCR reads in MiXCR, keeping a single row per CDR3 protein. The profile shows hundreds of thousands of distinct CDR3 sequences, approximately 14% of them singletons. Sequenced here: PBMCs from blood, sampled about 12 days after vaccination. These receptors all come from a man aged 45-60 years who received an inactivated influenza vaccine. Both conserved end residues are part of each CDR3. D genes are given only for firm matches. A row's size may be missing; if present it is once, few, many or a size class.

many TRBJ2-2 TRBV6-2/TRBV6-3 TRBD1 TGTGCCAGCGACAGGGGCCAGAACACCGGGGAGCTGTTTTTT CASDRGQNTGELFF
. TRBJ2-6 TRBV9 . TGTGCCAGCAGCGTAAATAGGAGGGAATCTGGGGCCAACGTCCTGACTTTC CASSVNRRESGANVLTF
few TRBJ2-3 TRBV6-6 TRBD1 TGTGCCAGCACCCCAACCCCGACAGGGAAGTATTTT CASTPTPTGKYF
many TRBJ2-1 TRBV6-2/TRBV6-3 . TGTGCCAGCAGTTACTCAATAGGGGCCTCCTACAATGAGCAGTTCTTC CASSYSIGASYNEQFF
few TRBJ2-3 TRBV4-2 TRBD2 TGTGCCAGCAGCCAAGAGCGGGGGGGCCGAGGAGATACGCAGTATTTT CASSQERGGRGDTQYF
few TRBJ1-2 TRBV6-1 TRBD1 TGTGCCAGCAGACCTTACAGGGGCCTCAACTATGGCTACACCTTC CASRPYRGLNYGYTF
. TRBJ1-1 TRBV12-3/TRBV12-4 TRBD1 TGTGCCAGCAGTTCAGGACAGGGTAAAGCTTTCTTT CASSSGQGKAFF
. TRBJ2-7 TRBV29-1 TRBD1 TGCAGCGGTGGACAGGGGGCGAGGGAGCAGTACTTC CSGGQGAREQYF
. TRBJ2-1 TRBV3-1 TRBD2 TGTGCCAGCAGCCCCCCCATGGGCGGGAGGGGCAATGAGCAGTTCTTC CASSPPMGGRGNEQFF
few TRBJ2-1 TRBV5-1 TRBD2 TGCGCCAGCAGCGTGGGACTAGCATCCAGCTCCTACAATGAGCAGTTCTTC CASSVGLASSSYNEQFF
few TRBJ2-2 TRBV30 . TGTGCCTGGAGTTTGGGCACCGGGGAGCTGTTTTTT CAWSLGTGELFF